One sample yielded the 15 T cell receptor beta chains listed below, sequenced in a study of blood T cells in healthy people across ages. It was with a sample-barcoded 5' primer and a J-beta primer mix that a second PCR of about 7 to 12 cycles was run. Each CDR3 protein gets one entry after TCRdb re-called the 5' RACE reads with MiXCR. In the table there are about 1.1 million distinct CDR3 sequences, 30% to 40% of which are singletons. The sample comprised blood. The receptors originated from a man younger than 35 in good health.

The genes are TRBV20-1 and TRBJ2-5; D not resolved. The germline V gene has CDR1 DFQATT and CDR2 SNEGSKA (reference sequence). The CDR3 spans 12 residues. Trimming removed 5 bases at V and 3 bases at J, with 10 bases between. The CDR3: CSADDGEETQYF. The CDR3 DNA sequence: TGCAGTGCTGATGACGGAGAAGAGACCCAGTACTTC.

Only one count was recorded for this clonotype. Mismatch with germline at one junction end may stem from a read error. This CDR3 reads CAGSLTGYGANVLTF. For the CDR3, the DNA is TGTGCCGGCAGTTTAACGGGCTACGGGGCCAACGTCCTGACTTTC. The rearrangement links TRBV27 to TRBJ2-6; D is uncertain. Germline assignment: CDR1 MNHEY and CDR2 SMNVEV (reference sequence). This CDR3 contains 15 residues. Full variable domain (outside the CDR3, taken from reference TRBV27 and TRBJ2-6): EAQVTQNPRYLITVTGKKLTVTCSQNMNHEYMSWYRQDPGLGLRQIYYSMNVEVTDKGDVPEGYKVSRKEKRNFPLILESPSPNQTSLYFCAGSLTGYGANVLTFGAGSRLTVL.

This clonotype was found a few times. The V call is TRBV4-1, the J call TRBJ1-2; 12 bases map to TRBD1. The germline V gene encodes CDR1 MGHRA and CDR2 YSYEKL. This CDR3 has 16 residues. V was clipped by 5 bases and J by 6 bases; unmatched bases: 10. CDR3 sequence: CASSFIGTGGDNGYTF. In nucleotides, the CDR3 is TGCGCCAGCAGCTTCATCGGGACAGGGGGCGATAATGGCTACACCTTC.

This clonotype has just a few counts. The chain is built from TRBV29-1 and TRBJ2-5; perhaps D is TRBD1 or TRBD2 (5 bases each). The CDR3 is 16 amino acids. Trimming stripped 3 bases from V and 2 bases from J, with 19 bases between. Germline CDR1 reads SQVTM; CDR2 reads ANQGSEA. CDR3 nucleotide sequence: TGCAGCGTTGACGGTGTTGAGGGGCGGGTACAAGAGACCCAGTACTTC. Translating gives CSVDGVEGRVQETQYF.

The rearrangement links TRBV11-1 to TRBJ2-3; 10 nucleotides agree with TRBD2. Germline CDR1 and CDR2: SGHAT and FQDESV (reference sequence). The CDR3 extends over 16 amino acids. The ends lost 5 bases at V and 6 bases at J; junction bases unmatched: 11. The CDR3 is CASSRGRLAGADTQYF. CDR3 in DNA: TGTGCCAGCAGCCGGGGTAGGCTAGCGGGGGCGGATACGCAGTATTTT.

The chain uses TRBV4-1 and TRBJ2-7, with 10 bases that match TRBD2. The CDR3 has 16 residues. V lost 4 bases to trimming and J lost 1 base; unmatched junction nucleotides: 7. CDR1 is MGHRA, CDR2 YSYEKL, per germline. The CDR3 nucleotides are TGCGCCAGCAGCCGGGGTAGCGGGGGGTCTTCCTACGAGCAGTACTTC. Protein product: CASSRGSGGSSYEQYF.

The rearrangement links TRBV5-5 to TRBJ1-1; 8 bases align to TRBD1. The CDR3 runs 17 residues. The J segment lost 0 bases and the V segment lost 1 base, leaving 8 bases of the junction unmatched. From germline, CDR1 is SGHKS and CDR2 YYEKEE (reference sequence). The CDR3 nucleotides read TGTGCCAGCAGCTTGTCAGGGGGCGGGTTGGTGAACACTGAAGCTTTCTTT. It encodes CASSLSGGGLVNTEAFF. Full variable domain (rest looked up from reference TRBV5-5 and TRBJ1-1): DAGVTQSPTHLIKTRGQQVTLRCSPISGHKSVSWYQQVLGQGPQFIFQYYEKEERGRGNFPDRFSARQFPNYSSELNVNALLLGDSALYLCASSLSGGGLVNTEAFFGQGTRLTVV.

This clonotype was observed a single time. The rearrangement joins TRBV7-2 to TRBJ2-7, with TRBD1 matching over 9 bases. In germline, CDR1 is SGHTA, CDR2 FQGNSA. The CDR3 has 14 residues. Trimming at V came to 4 bases and at J to 4 bases, leaving 5 bases not matched to a gene. The CDR3 reads CASSYWTGAYEQYF. The CDR3 DNA reads as TGTGCCAGCAGCTACTGGACAGGGGCGTACGAGCAGTACTTC.

The rearrangement uses TRBV20-1 and TRBJ1-5, with D possibly matching TRBD1 (6 bases). V was pared by 1 base and J by 0 bases, with 10 bases between. The CDR3 loop spans 15 amino acids. The germline CDR1 and CDR2 sequences are DFQATT and SNEGSKA (reference sequence). CDR3 in DNA: TGCAGTGCTAGAGCTCGACAGGATAGCAATCAGCCCCAGCATTTT. This gives the protein CSARARQDSNQPQHF.

This clonotype was recorded many times. The CDR3 DNA follows: TGCGCCAGCAGCCTTGGATCAGAAAGCAATCAGCCCCAGCATTTT. It specifies CASSLGSESNQPQHF. The chain is built from TRBV5-1 and TRBJ1-5; D unresolved. The CDR3 sequence is 15 residues long. V lost 4 bases, J lost 1 base, and 12 bases lay in between. Germline V gene data show CDR1 as SGHRS and CDR2 as YFSETQ.

A few counts support this clonotype. The chain recombines TRBV5-6 with TRBJ2-7; D is unresolved. The CDR3 has 11 amino acids. Trimming took off 4 bases at V and 6 bases at J, with 8 bases between the two ends. Germline lookup yields CDR1 SGHDT and CDR2 YYEEEE. The CDR3, as DNA: TGTGCCAGCAGCCTGACCACCGAGCAGTACTTC. Translating gives CASSLTTEQYF.

The rearrangement uses TRBV3-1 and TRBJ1-1; D is unresolved. The germline gives CDR1 LGHDT, CDR2 YNNKEL (reference sequence). The CDR3 covers 15 residues. Trimming took 1 base from V and 7 from J, leaving 16 bases between them. The CDR3 here is CASSQGGTGAGEAFF. Here the CDR3 DNA reads TGTGCCAGCAGCCAAGGTGGCACGGGCGCTGGTGAAGCTTTCTTT.

The chain combines TRBV5-1 with TRBJ1-4; the match to TRBD1 covers 7 bases. The CDR3 consists of 16 residues. Germline-derived CDR1 and CDR2 are SGHRS and YFSETQ. The V gene end was trimmed by 0 bases and the J gene end by 1 base; junction bases not matched to a gene: 3. CDR3 in amino acids: CASSLGQGETNEKLFF. The CDR3 nucleotides are TGCGCCAGCAGCTTGGGACAGGGAGAAACTAATGAAAAACTGTTTTTT.

As for this clonotype: It is likely a read error: a sequence one base away is far more abundant. This CDR3 reads CASTPDRNYGYTF. CDR3 DNA: TGTGCCAGCACCCCGGACAGGAACTATGGCTACACCTTC. The chain has TRBV6-6 and TRBJ1-2, with 7 bases identical to TRBD1. Germline V gives CDR1 MNHNY, CDR2 SVGAGI (reference sequence). The junction had 4 bases not matched to a gene; V was cut back by 7 bases and J by 2 bases. This CDR3 is 13 amino acids long.

This clonotype is a singleton in its sample. The rearrangement uses TRBV27 and TRBJ1-1, with D hard to call. This CDR3 is built from 14 residues. Per germline, CDR1 MNHEY and CDR2 SMNVEV (reference sequence). V shed 6 bases and J shed 1 base, with 12 bases lying between them. DNA for the CDR3: TGTGCCAGCAGCGCACTGCGGGGGAACACTGAAGCTTTCTTT. This translates into CASSALRGNTEAFF.